This record covers a single T cell receptor (beta chain). The sample comes from a study of OX40 agonist ivuxolimab in advanced cancers. Study in general: Patients received the agonistic anti-OX40 (CD134) antibody ivuxolimab. At approximately 83% male, the cohort had a mean age of about 60 years, ranging from about 20 to 90.

Autoimmune disease history or systemic immunosuppression barred patients. Sequencing was performed with immunoSEQ multiplex PCR; in TCRdb, only in-frame clones are kept and a portion is missing. The sample yields around 30,000 clones, about 80% seen once. This TCR was sampled from an adult with an advanced solid tumor such as melanoma, head and neck, liver or kidney cancer. The material was CD4+ or CD8+ T cells sorted from blood, obtained in a trial of the OX40 agonist ivuxolimab.

The CDR3, as DNA: TGCGCCAGCAGTGATATAAGTAGGCGGCGGGACACTGAAGCTTTCTTT. This sequence encodes CASSDISRRRDTEAFF. V is TRBV10-2 and J is TRBJ1-1; D ambiguous. Germline loops: CDR1 WSHSY, CDR2 SAAADI. Deletions cut 3 bases from V and 3 bases from J, with 17 bases between. CDR3 length: 16 residues.